The source of this T cell receptor (beta chain) is a study of tumor and adjacent non-tumor tissue in lung cancer. Study-wide context: Stage I to III disease affected 9 to 10 men and 5 women aged about 30 to 85. Samples averaged roughly 4.2 million productive TCRbeta reads each. Study-wide findings and caveats: Tumor repertoires had a smaller top 100 clone share than normal lung.

Of note for this clonotype: Its antigen is currently unknown.

Three rounds of nested PCR, following a modified ARM-PCR protocol, produced the TCRbeta library. From the multiplex PCR reads, TCRdb called clonotypes with MiXCR, one entry per CDR3 protein. The sample shows tens of thousands of distinct CDR3 sequences, just under 60% of them seen only once. V dropped 5 bases and J dropped 10; count of bases not matched to a gene: 8. The CDR3 contains 15 residues. Germline V lookup: CDR1 SGHAT, CDR2 FQNNGV. This sample's RNA came from whole unsorted tissue. Newly diagnosed lung cancer patients had thoracic surgery in China, August–late 2014, without prior chemotherapy.

The chain joins TRBV11-2 to TRBJ2-1; TRBD2 aligns across 13 bases. Material: lung tumor tissue. This TCR came from a man over 45 with non-small cell lung cancer. In nucleotides, the CDR3 is TGTGCCAGCAGCACCGGGACTAGCGGGGCCCAGGAGCAGTTCTTC. Translation gives CASSTGTSGAQEQFF.